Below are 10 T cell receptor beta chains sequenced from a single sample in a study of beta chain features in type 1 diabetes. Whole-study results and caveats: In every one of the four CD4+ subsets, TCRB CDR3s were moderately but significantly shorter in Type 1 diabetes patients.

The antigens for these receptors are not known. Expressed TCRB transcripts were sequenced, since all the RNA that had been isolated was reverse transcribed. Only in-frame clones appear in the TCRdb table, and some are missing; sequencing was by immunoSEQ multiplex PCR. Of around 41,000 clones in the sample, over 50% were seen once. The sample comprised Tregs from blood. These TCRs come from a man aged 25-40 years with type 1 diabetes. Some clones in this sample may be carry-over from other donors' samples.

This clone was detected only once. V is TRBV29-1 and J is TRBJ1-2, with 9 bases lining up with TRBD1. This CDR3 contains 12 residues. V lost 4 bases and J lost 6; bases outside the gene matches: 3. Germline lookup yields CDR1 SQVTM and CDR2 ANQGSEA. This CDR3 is CSVVRTGDGYTF. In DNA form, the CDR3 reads TGCAGCGTTGTACGGACAGGGGATGGCTACACCTTC.

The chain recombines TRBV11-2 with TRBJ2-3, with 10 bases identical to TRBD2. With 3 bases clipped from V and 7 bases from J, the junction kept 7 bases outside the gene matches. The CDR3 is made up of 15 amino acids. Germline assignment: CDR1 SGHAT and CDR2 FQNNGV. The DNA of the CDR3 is TGTGCCAGCAGCTTCTCCAGCGGGGGGGGGCATACGCAGTATTTT. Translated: CASSFSSGGGHTQYF.

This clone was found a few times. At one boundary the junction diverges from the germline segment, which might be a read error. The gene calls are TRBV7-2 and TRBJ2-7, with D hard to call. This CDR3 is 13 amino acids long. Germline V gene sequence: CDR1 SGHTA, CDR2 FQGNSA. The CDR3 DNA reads TGTGCCGGCAGCTTAGCCAGTTCCTACGAGCAGTACTTC. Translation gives CAGSLASSYEQYF.

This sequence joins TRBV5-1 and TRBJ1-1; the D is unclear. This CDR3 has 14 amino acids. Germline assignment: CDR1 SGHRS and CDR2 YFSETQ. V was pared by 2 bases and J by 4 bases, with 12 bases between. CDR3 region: CASSFTQSGTEAFF. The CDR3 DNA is TGCGCCAGCAGCTTTACTCAGAGCGGCACTGAAGCTTTCTTT. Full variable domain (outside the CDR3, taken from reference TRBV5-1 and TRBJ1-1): KAGVTQTPRYLIKTRGQQVTLSCSPISGHRSVSWYQQTPGQGLQFLFEYFSETQRNKGNFPGRFSGRQFSNSRSEMNVSTLELGDSALYLCASSFTQSGTEAFFGQGTRLTVV.

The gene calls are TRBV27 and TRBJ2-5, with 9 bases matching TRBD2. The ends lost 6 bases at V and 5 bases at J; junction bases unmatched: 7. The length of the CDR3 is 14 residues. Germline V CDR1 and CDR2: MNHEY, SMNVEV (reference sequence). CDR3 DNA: TGTGCCAGCAGCTCTTTAGCGGGGGTGGAGACCCAGTACTTC. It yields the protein CASSSLAGVETQYF.

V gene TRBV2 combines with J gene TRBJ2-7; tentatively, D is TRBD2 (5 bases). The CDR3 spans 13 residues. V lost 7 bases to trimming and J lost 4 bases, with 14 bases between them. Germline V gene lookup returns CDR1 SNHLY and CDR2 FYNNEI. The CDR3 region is CASKKDGLYEQYF. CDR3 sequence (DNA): TGTGCCAGCAAGAAGGACGGACTGTACGAGCAGTACTTC.

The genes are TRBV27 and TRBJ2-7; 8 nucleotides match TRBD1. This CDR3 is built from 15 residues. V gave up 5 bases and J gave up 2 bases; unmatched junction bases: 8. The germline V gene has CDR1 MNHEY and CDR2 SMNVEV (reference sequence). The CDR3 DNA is TGTGCCAGCAGTCCCCACGGACAGGGAACCTACGAGCAGTACTTC. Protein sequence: CASSPHGQGTYEQYF.

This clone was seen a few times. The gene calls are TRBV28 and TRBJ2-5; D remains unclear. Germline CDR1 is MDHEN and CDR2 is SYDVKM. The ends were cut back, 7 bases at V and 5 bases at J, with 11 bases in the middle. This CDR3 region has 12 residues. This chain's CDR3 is CASTRSSETQYF. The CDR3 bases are TGTGCCAGCACCCGAAGCTCCGAGACCCAGTACTTC.

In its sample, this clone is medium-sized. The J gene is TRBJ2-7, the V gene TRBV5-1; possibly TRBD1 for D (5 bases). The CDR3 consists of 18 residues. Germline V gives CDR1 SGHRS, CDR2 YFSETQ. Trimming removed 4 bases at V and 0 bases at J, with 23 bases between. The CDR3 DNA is TGCGCCAGCAGCCTGTCCCCCTCCGACAGAAAAGTCTCCTACGAGCAGTACTTC. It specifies CASSLSPSDRKVSYEQYF.

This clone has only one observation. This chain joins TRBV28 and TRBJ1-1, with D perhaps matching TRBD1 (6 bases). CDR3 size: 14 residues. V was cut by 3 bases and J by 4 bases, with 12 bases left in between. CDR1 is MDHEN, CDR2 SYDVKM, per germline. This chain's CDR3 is CASSFGGASTEAFF. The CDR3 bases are TGTGCCAGCAGTTTCGGGGGGGCGAGCACTGAAGCTTTCTTT. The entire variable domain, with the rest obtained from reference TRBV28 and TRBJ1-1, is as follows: DVKVTQSSRYLVKRTGEKVFLECVQDMDHENMFWYRQDPGLGLRLIYFSYDVKMKEKGDIPEGYSVSREKKERFSLILESASTNQTSMYLCASSFGGASTEAFFGQGTRLTVV.